Shown below are 21 T cell receptor beta chains from a single sample sequenced in a study of beta chain features in type 1 diabetes. TCRB transcripts that were expressed got sequenced, as all of the isolated RNA had been reverse transcribed. The protocol was immunoSEQ multiplex PCR, while the TCRdb copy is restricted to in-frame clones and leaves out a portion. The sample includes about 200,000 clones, about a tenth of them seen just once. The specimen was central memory CD4+ T cells from blood. These receptors came from a man in his late teens or twenties in good health.

As DNA, the CDR3 is TGTGCCTGGAATGGGTTAGGCTCGCTGGGCGAGCAGTACTTC. Translating it yields CAWNGLGSLGEQYF. The chain is built from TRBV30 and TRBJ2-7; no firm D call. Deletions cut 4 bases from V and 6 bases from J, with 19 bases between. The CDR3 has 14 residues. The germline gives CDR1 GTSNPN, CDR2 SVGIG (reference sequence).

This clone was counted many times. The V call is TRBV25-1, the J call TRBJ1-1; no definite D call. Trimming stripped 3 bases from V and 11 bases from J, with 13 bases between. CDR1 MGHDK and CDR2 SYGVNS come from the germline V gene. This CDR3 is 12 amino acids long. CDR3 bases: TGTGCCAGCAGTGACGTTAAAATTGGGGCTTTCTTT. Translated, it gives CASSDVKIGAFF.

The chain uses TRBV13 and TRBJ2-3; no reliable D call. Trimming cost V 5 bases and J 4 bases, with 13 bases left between them. Germline values: CDR1 PRHDT, CDR2 FYEKMQ (reference sequence). The CDR3 contains 14 residues. In DNA, the CDR3 is TGTGCCAGCAGCCCAGGACGAAAGGCAGATACGCAGTATTTT. It translates to CASSPGRKADTQYF.

This clone appeared a few times. This sample includes further DNA sequences coding for the same CDR3. The genes are TRBV6-5 and TRBJ2-3; D is possibly TRBD1 (6 bases). The V gene's germline CDR1 is MNHEY and CDR2 SVGAGI. Trimming shortened V by 0 bases and J by 2 bases, and 12 bases separated the two germline ends. The CDR3 covers 16 residues. CDR3 sequence (DNA): TGTGCCAGCAGTTACTCTATGACGGGACACACAGATACGCAGTATTTT. It encodes CASSYSMTGHTDTQYF.

In this sample, this clone turned up many times. V gene TRBV30 combines with J gene TRBJ1-2; the D is unclear. CDR3 size: 10 residues. Germline V gene lookup returns CDR1 GTSNPN and CDR2 SVGIG (reference sequence). V was trimmed by 3 bases and J by 8 bases, leaving 7 bases between them. The CDR3 bases are TGTGCCTGGAGCGATCCCGGCTACACCTTC. This codes for CAWSDPGYTF.

This clone appeared a single time. The gene calls are TRBV27 and TRBJ2-3; possible D gene TRBD2, 5 bases. The CDR3 extends over 12 amino acids. With 5 bases removed from V and 8 bases from J, the gap between germline ends came to 11 bases. Germline CDR1 MNHEY, CDR2 SMNVEV (reference sequence). Here the CDR3 reads CASSLRGATQYF. The DNA of the CDR3 is TGTGCCAGCAGTCTCCGGGGTGCTACGCAGTATTTT.

This clone was observed a few times. The chain is built from TRBV7-2 and TRBJ2-5; 10 positions agree with TRBD2. The CDR3 consists of 17 residues. The germline CDR1 and CDR2 sequences are SGHTA and FQGNSA. Trimming at V came to 0 bases and at J to 5 bases, leaving 9 bases not matched to a gene. CDR3 sequence: CASSLALAGIRRETQYF. CDR3 DNA sequence: TGTGCCAGCAGCTTAGCACTAGCGGGAATCAGGAGGGAGACCCAGTACTTC.

This clone was seen a single time. The chain links TRBV6-6 to TRBJ2-5; the D is unclear. Matching the DNA end better, TRBJ2-7 makes the J call doubtful. CDR3 length: 14 residues. Looked up from germline, CDR1 is MNHNY and CDR2 is SVGAGI (reference sequence). As DNA, the CDR3 is TGTGCCAGCAGTTACGTGGACGGAACCTACGAGCAGTACTTC. It codes for CASSYVDGTYEQYF.

The chain links TRBV5-1 to TRBJ2-1, with TRBD2 identical over 10 bases. The germline CDR1 and CDR2 sequences are SGHRS and YFSETQ. The CDR3 spans 17 residues. With V trimmed by 0 bases and J by 7 bases, 10 bases remained unmatched. Here the CDR3 DNA reads TGCGCCAGCAGCTTGGCCGGTGGGCTAGCGGGAGTAAATGAGCAGTTCTTC. It yields the protein CASSLAGGLAGVNEQFF.

The chain joins TRBV9 to TRBJ2-1, with TRBD2 identical over 11 bases. The CDR3 extends over 15 amino acids. J lost 3 bases, V lost 3 bases, and 2 bases had no gene match. Germline loops: CDR1 SGDLS, CDR2 YYNGEE. CDR3: CASSDGLAGYNEQFF. DNA for the CDR3: TGTGCCAGCAGCGATGGACTAGCGGGCTACAATGAGCAGTTCTTC.

The chain couples TRBV7-8 to TRBJ2-7, with D possibly being TRBD1 or TRBD2 (5 bases each). From germline, CDR1 is SGHVS and CDR2 FQNEAQ. The V gene lost 6 bases and the J gene lost 6 bases, with 18 bases spanning the gap. The CDR3 runs to 14 residues. The CDR3 DNA is TGTGCCAGCAGGCCGGGACGGAAGTCATCCGAGCAGTACTTC. The encoded protein is CASRPGRKSSEQYF.

This sequence joins TRBV18 and TRBJ2-5; either TRBD1 or TRBD2 may fit D (5 bases each). The J call may be faulty, since TRBJ2-7 better matches the DNA end. Germline CDR1 KGHSH, CDR2 LQKENI. The CDR3 has 14 residues. This chain's CDR3 is CASSLDRDVDEQYF. CDR3 in DNA: TGTGCCAGCTCCCTCGACCGGGACGTCGACGAGCAGTACTTC.

This sequence joins TRBV5-6 and TRBJ2-7; D is possibly TRBD1 (5 bases). The CDR3 is 14 residues long. V gave up 4 bases and J gave up 0 bases, with 11 bases separating them. Per germline, CDR1 SGHDT and CDR2 YYEEEE. Here the CDR3 DNA reads TGTGCCAGCAGCCAGCTGGACACCTCCTACGAGCAGTACTTC. Encoded protein: CASSQLDTSYEQYF.

There are a few counts of this clone. The rearrangement joins TRBV28 to TRBJ1-2, with TRBD1 matching over 8 bases. This CDR3 spans 16 amino acids. Germline CDR1 is MDHEN and CDR2 is SYDVKM. V shed 2 bases and J 2 bases; nucleotides not matched to a gene: 7. In nucleotides, the CDR3 is TGTGCCAGCAGTTTAGTTCCTCGGACAGGGAACTATGGCTACACCTTC. This sequence encodes CASSLVPRTGNYGYTF.

The rearrangement joins TRBV7-2 to TRBJ2-7; a weak D match, TRBD1 (6 bases). CDR1 and CDR2 (germline): SGHTA, FQGNSA. The CDR3 loop spans 14 amino acids. The V and J ends lost 2 bases and 3 bases respectively, with 11 bases between them. The CDR3 loop reads CASSLNRASYEQYF. Written as DNA, the CDR3 is TGTGCCAGCAGCTTAAACAGGGCGAGCTACGAGCAGTACTTC. The full variable domain, completed using reference TRBV7-2 and TRBJ2-7, is GAGVSQSPSNKVTEKGKDVELRCDPISGHTALYWYRQSLGQGLEFLIYFQGNSAPDKSGLPSDRFSAERTGGSVSTLTIQRTQQEDSAVYLCASSLNRASYEQYFGPGTRLTVT.

In its sample, this clone was seen a few times. The chain recombines TRBV7-2 with TRBJ2-3; D unclear. V was cut by 5 bases and J by 4 bases, with 13 bases left in between. CDR3 size: 14 residues. Germline V gene data show CDR1 as SGHTA and CDR2 as FQGNSA. The CDR3 loop reads CASSPVSGADTQYF. The CDR3 coding sequence is TGTGCCAGCAGCCCCGTATCAGGCGCAGATACGCAGTATTTT.

This clone came up a few times. The chain is built from TRBV19 and TRBJ1-2; unclear D gene. CDR1 is LNHDA, CDR2 SQIVND, per germline (reference sequence). Trimming took 10 bases from V and 4 from J, leaving 16 bases between them. This CDR3 contains 13 residues. In nucleotides, the CDR3 is TGTGCCACCCAGTCTGGAGCTGGCTATGGCTACACCTTC. Translation: CATQSGAGYGYTF.

This clone showed up just a few times. This sequence joins TRBV28 and TRBJ2-7; D unresolved. Germline values: CDR1 MDHEN, CDR2 SYDVKM. This CDR3 is built from 12 residues. V dropped 6 bases and J dropped 2 bases, with 8 bases sitting between them. CDR3 sequence (DNA): TGTGCCAGCAGGACGGAGCCCTACGAGCAGTACTTC. As protein: CASRTEPYEQYF.

This clone was found a few times. The germline gene is not matched at one end of the junction; a read error may be the cause. This chain links TRBV29-1 with TRBJ1-5; TRBD1 is a possible D gene (5 bases). In germline, CDR1 is SQVTM, CDR2 ANQGSEA. The CDR3 loop spans 12 amino acids. CDR3 in amino acids: CSVKEGRQPQHF. The CDR3 bases are TGCAGCGTTAAAGAGGGACGGCAGCCCCAGCATTTT.

The chain employs TRBV5-1 and TRBJ2-5; D is unresolved. CDR3 length: 13 residues. Germline V gives CDR1 SGHRS, CDR2 YFSETQ. Between the trimmed V and J ends, which lost 3 bases and 1 base, there was a span of 7 bases. The CDR3 coding sequence is TGCGCCAGCAGCTACTTCCTCCAAGAGACCCAGTACTTC. Translated, it gives CASSYFLQETQYF.

J is TRBJ2-5 and V is TRBV18; D perhaps matches TRBD1 (5 bases). The germline V and J ends were trimmed by 0 bases and 1 base, with 12 bases remaining between them. The germline V gene has CDR1 KGHSH and CDR2 LQKENI. This CDR3 region has 16 residues. DNA of the CDR3: TGTGCCAGCTCACCACCGCCAGGGCAAATCCAAGAGACCCAGTACTTC. Protein product: CASSPPPGQIQETQYF.